Presented here are 13 T cell receptor beta chains from one specimen sequenced in a study of technical replicates of blood from a few donors. Data came from immunoSEQ multiplex PCR; TCRdb stores just in-frame clones and leaves some out. In the table there are fewer than 60,000 clones, about 95% of which are singletons. Sequencing was carried out using PBMCs. All receptors derive from a human donor in good health. Some clones in this sample may be carry-over from other donors' samples.

The V gene is TRBV4-3, the J gene TRBJ1-6; TRBD1 aligns across 11 bases. The ends lost 2 bases at V and 7 bases at J; junction bases unmatched: 4. The CDR3 has 16 residues. In germline, CDR1 is LGHNA, CDR2 YSLEER. The CDR3 coding sequence is TGCGCCAGCAGCCAATGGGGACAGGGGGAAAATTCACCCCTCCACTTT. Amino acids: CASSQWGQGENSPLHF.

This chain connects TRBV7-9 to TRBJ2-5; 8 positions match TRBD2. The CDR3 is 14 amino acids. The V gene's germline CDR1 is SEHNR and CDR2 FQNEAQ (reference sequence). Germline trimming cut 4 bases from V and 0 bases from J; bases unmatched to any gene: 1. The CDR3 is CASSSGGYQETQYF. The DNA for the CDR3 is TGTGCCAGCAGCTCGGGAGGGTACCAAGAGACCCAGTACTTC.

V is TRBV15 and J is TRBJ2-7; tentative D call: TRBD1 (5 bases). The V end lost 3 bases, the J end lost 1 base, and 7 bases lay between the germline ends. The CDR3 has 13 residues. CDR1 and CDR2 (germline): LNHNV, YYDKDF (reference sequence). DNA for the CDR3: TGTGCCACCAGCAGTGGACATTCCTACGAGCAGTACTTC. It is translated as CATSSGHSYEQYF.

The chain employs TRBV7-2 and TRBJ2-3, with D perhaps matching TRBD1 (6 bases). Trimming removed 2 bases from V and 4 bases from J, with 10 bases in between. CDR1 and CDR2 from the germline V gene are SGHTA and FQGNSA. CDR3 size: 14 residues. Here the CDR3 DNA reads TGTGCCAGCAGCTTAAACAGGGTAGCAGATACGCAGTATTTT. This encodes CASSLNRVADTQYF.

The chain recombines TRBV7-6 with TRBJ2-5; unclear D gene. Germline V lookup: CDR1 SGHVS, CDR2 FNYEAQ. V lost 6 bases to trimming and J lost 2 bases, with 7 bases between them. The CDR3 has 12 amino acids. CDR3 residues: CASSLIQETQYF. The DNA of the CDR3 is TGTGCCAGCAGTCTAATACAAGAGACCCAGTACTTC. The full variable domain, in which reference TRBV7-6 and TRBJ2-5 provide the parts outside the CDR3, is GAGVSQSPRYKVTKRGQDVALRCDPISGHVSLYWYRQALGQGPEFLTYFNYEAQQDKSGLPNDRFSAERPEGSISTLTIQRTEQRDSAMYRCASSLIQETQYFGPGTRLLVL.

A single count supports this clone. The V and J genes are TRBV7-2 and TRBJ2-7; tentatively, D is TRBD1 (6 bases). The CDR3 is 16 amino acids. Germline lookup yields CDR1 SGHTA and CDR2 FQGNSA. With 2 bases removed from V and 1 base from J, the gap between germline ends came to 15 bases. CDR3 bases: TGTGCCAGCAGCTTAAGTGTAGGGGGTAGATCCTACGAGCAGTACTTC. Translation gives CASSLSVGGRSYEQYF.

The J gene is TRBJ1-1, the V gene TRBV5-6, with D possibly being TRBD1 (5 bases). In germline, CDR1 is SGHDT, CDR2 YYEEEE. The CDR3 has 14 amino acids. Deletions cut 2 bases from V and 3 bases from J, with 11 bases between. Here the CDR3 DNA reads TGTGCCAGCAGCTTTTGGGGCCGCCACACTGAAGCTTTCTTT. It specifies CASSFWGRHTEAFF.

This rearrangement joins TRBV30 to TRBJ2-1, with TRBD2 as a possible D gene (7 bases). Germline CDR1 reads GTSNPN; CDR2 reads SVGIG (reference sequence). This CDR3 comprises 16 residues. With 4 bases removed from V and 1 base from J, the gap between germline ends came to 17 bases. The DNA of the CDR3 is TGTGCCTGGAATCGGAGGGGGGGCCGTTCCTACAATGAGCAGTTCTTC. Its protein product is CAWNRRGGRSYNEQFF.

This chain's CDR3 is CASSPVLTGASEQFF. The CDR3 bases are TGTGCCAGCAGCCCGGTTTTGACAGGGGCTAGCGAGCAGTTCTTC. The rearrangement links TRBV7-3 to TRBJ2-1; 8 positions agree with TRBD1. The CDR3 consists of 15 residues. CDR1 SGHTA and CDR2 FQGTGA come from the germline V gene. V trimming: 5 bases; J trimming: 10 bases; junction bases outside the gene matches: 13. Supplemented by reference TRBV7-3 and TRBJ2-1, the full variable domain reads GAGVSQTPSNKVTEKGKYVELRCDPISGHTALYWYRQSLGQGPEFLIYFQGTGAADDSGLPNDRFFAVRPEGSVSTLKIQRTERGDSAVYLCASSPVLTGASEQFFGPGTRLTVL.

The rearrangement joins TRBV10-2 to TRBJ2-2; possible D gene TRBD1, 6 bases. There are 15 residues in the CDR3. Germline assignment: CDR1 WSHSY and CDR2 SAAADI. Trimming took 7 bases from V and 2 from J, leaving 14 bases between them. The CDR3 DNA sequence: TGCGCCAGCACCGGAGACAGGCGAAACACCGGGGAGCTGTTTTTT. Translating it yields CASTGDRRNTGELFF.

The V gene is TRBV4-2, the J gene TRBJ1-4; a weak D match, TRBD1 (6 bases). This CDR3 has 18 residues. Germline lookup yields CDR1 LGHNA and CDR2 YNFKEQ. The V end lost 0 bases, the J end lost 7 bases, and 21 bases lay between the germline ends. This chain's CDR3 is CASSQEIRVGAPFEKLFF. The CDR3 coding sequence is TGTGCCAGCAGCCAAGAGATTCGCGTGGGGGCACCGTTTGAAAAACTGTTTTTT.

This clone was seen only a few times. DNA of the CDR3: TGCGCCAGCAGCCAAGATCGGGGAATCACTGAAGCTTTCTTT. Translation gives CASSQDRGITEAFF. The chain links TRBV4-3 to TRBJ1-1; D is uncertain. Trimming took off 0 bases at V and 4 bases at J, with 9 bases between the two ends. CDR3 size: 14 residues. Per the germline V gene, CDR1 is LGHNA and CDR2 is YSLEER.

The chain has TRBV4-2 and TRBJ1-1; weak D call: TRBD1 (5 bases). Germline CDR1 reads LGHNA; CDR2 reads YNFKEQ. V lost 1 base and J 3 bases, leaving 18 bases between the germline ends. This CDR3 comprises 17 residues. DNA of the CDR3: TGTGCCAGCAGCCAAGTGGGTGGATTTGGGGGGGACACTGAAGCTTTCTTT. Protein product: CASSQVGGFGGDTEAFF.